The rows below give T cell receptor beta chains drawn from one sample of a study of cytomegalovirus exposure and HLA in healthy donors. Sequenced by immunoSEQ multiplex PCR; TCRdb stores in-frame clones only, minus some. The sample has 150,000 to 180,000 clones, about 68% seen once; the top ten hold roughly 1.4%. Specimen: PBMCs. These receptors all stem from a man aged 18 to 30 in good health and CMV-seronegative. CDR3s include the opening cysteine and the closing phenylalanine or tryptophan. D genes are given only for firm matches. The size field is filled for only some rows; it gives once, few, many or a size class.

>TRBD2|TRBJ2-3|TRBV27|-
TGTGCCAGCAGTGTGATGGCGGGAGGGGGAGATACGCAGTATTTT
CASSVMAGGGDTQYF
>TRBD1|TRBJ1-3|TRBV6-5|few
TGTGCCAGCAGTGCCGGGACAGGGGTGAACACCATATATTTT
CASSAGTGVNTIYF
>TRBD1|TRBJ2-7|TRBV6-1|-
TGTGCCAGCAGTGGCGGCCGGGACAGGGCTGCCTACGAGCAGTACTTC
CASSGGRDRAAYEQYF
>-|TRBJ2-5|TRBV13|few
TGTGCCAGCAGCTTAGACAGGGAGGAGACCCAGTACTTC
CASSLDREETQYF
>-|TRBJ2-1|TRBV2|once
TGTGCCTGCCAGAGGGAGCCCTACAATGAGCAGTTCTTC
CACQREPYNEQFF
>-|TRBJ2-5|TRBV5-4|-
TGTGCCAGCAGCTTGGCCCTAGCGCAAGAGACCCAGTACTTC
CASSLALAQETQYF
>-|TRBJ2-7|TRBV11-2|-
TGTGCCAGCAGCTTAGGACTCGAGCAGTACTTC
CASSLGLEQYF
>-|TRBJ2-3|TRBV21-1|few
TGTGCCAGCAGCAATGTTCGACAGGGCCCAGATGATACGCAGTATTTT
CASSNVRQGPDDTQYF
>TRBD2|TRBJ2-7|TRBV27|once
TGTGCCACCCGTACCGTTAGACTAGCGGACTACGAGCAGTACTTC
CATRTVRLADYEQYF
>-|TRBJ1-2|TRBV28|-
TGTGCCAGCAGTTTTGTAGCGGGTGTCTATGGCTACACCTTC
CASSFVAGVYGYTF
>-|TRBJ1-2|TRBV27|-
TGTGCCAGCACCCCCCGGTTTCCCGCTAACTATGGCTACACCTTC
CASTPRFPANYGYTF
>TRBD2|TRBJ2-5|TRBV7-9|-
TGTGCCAGCAGCTTCGAGGGAGGGGAGACCCAGTACTTC
CASSFEGGETQYF
>TRBD2|TRBJ2-7|TRBV27|-
TGTGCCAGCAGGGGACTAGCGCGATCCTACGAGCAGTACTTC
CASRGLARSYEQYF
>-|TRBJ2-1|TRBV4-1|-
TGCGCCAGCAGCCAGGGGACCGGCGGGGGCACGTACAATGAGCAGTTCTTC
CASSQGTGGGTYNEQFF
>-|TRBJ1-6|TRBV9|-
TGTGCCAGCAGCGTTGGCGACAGGTCCAATTCACCCCTCCACTTT
CASSVGDRSNSPLHF
>-|TRBJ1-4|TRBV27|-
TGTGCCAGCAGTTTATTCCTGGGGGGTAATGAAAAACTGTTTTTT
CASSLFLGGNEKLFF
>TRBD1|TRBJ2-6|TRBV19|-
TGTGCCAGTAGGAGACCGGGACAGGGGGACCTCTCTGGGGCCAACGTCCTGACTTTC
CASRRPGQGDLSGANVLTF
>-|TRBJ2-3|TRBV7-9|-
TGTGCCAGCAGCGCCCGGTCAACTAGCACAGATACGCAGTATTTT
CASSARSTSTDTQYF
>-|TRBJ2-7|TRBV10-2|-
TGCGCCAGCAGTTGGCAAACCACCTACGAGCAGTACTTC
CASSWQTTYEQYF
>TRBD1|TRBJ2-7|TRBV12-5|-
TGTGCTAGTGGTCAGGGACAGGGCACCTACGAGCAGTACTTC
CASGQGQGTYEQYF
>TRBD1|TRBJ1-2|TRBV5-4|-
TGTGCCAGCAGCCCCGGACAGGGGGCATATGGCTACACCTTC
CASSPGQGAYGYTF
>-|TRBJ1-5|TRBV14|-
TGTGCCAGCAGCCAAGAGTTAGGCAGGAAATACAATCAGCCCCAGCATTTT
CASSQELGRKYNQPQHF
>-|TRBJ2-1|TRBV11-2|-
TGTGCCAGCAGCTACTCCGAGCAGTTCTTC
CASSYSEQFF
>-|TRBJ1-4|TRBV27|-
TGTGCCAGCGGTCCAGTTGCAACTAATGAAAAACTGTTTTTT
CASGPVATNEKLFF
>-|TRBJ2-7|TRBV7-9|-
TGTGCCAGCAGCCCCCAGGGCGGGGGCCACTACGAGCAGTACTTC
CASSPQGGGHYEQYF
>TRBD1|TRBJ2-7|TRBV28|-
TGTGCCAGCGGGGTGACAGGGACGAGCGCGTACTTC
CASGVTGTSAYF
>TRBD1|TRBJ1-4|TRBV15|-
TGTGCCACCAGCAGGACAGGGGAGGGAAATGAAAAACTGTTTTTT
CATSRTGEGNEKLFF
>TRBD1|TRBJ2-3|TRBV5-4|-
TGTGCCAGCAGCTTGGGAGGACAGGGATACACAGATACGCAGTATTTT
CASSLGGQGYTDTQYF
>TRBD1|TRBJ2-7|TRBV28|-
TGTGCCAGCAGAGCCAACCGGGACAGGGGCCACGAGCAGTACTTC
CASRANRDRGHEQYF
>-|TRBJ1-4|TRBV6-5|once
TGTGCCAGCAGCCTGAGGGTACAAAATGAAAAACTGTTTTTT
CASSLRVQNEKLFF
>-|TRBJ1-2|TRBV18|many
TGTGCCAGCTCACGGGGCAGGGCTGGCTACACCTTC
CASSRGRAGYTF
>TRBD2|TRBJ2-7|TRBV28|-
TGTGCCAGCAGTTTGGCGGGAGGAGACGAGCAGTACTTC
CASSLAGGDEQYF
>TRBD2|TRBJ2-2|TRBV10-3|-
TGTGCCATCCGCGCGGTAGCGGGAGGGAGGACGGAGCTGTTTTTT
CAIRAVAGGRTELFF
>-|TRBJ1-2|TRBV6-5|few
TGTGCCAGCAGTTACTCGTCCCTCTATGGCTACACCTTC
CASSYSSLYGYTF
>-|TRBJ2-7|TRBV7-2|-
TGTGCCAGCAGCTTAGTTCCAGCGGTACGCTACGAGCAGTACTTC
CASSLVPAVRYEQYF